A selection of T cell receptor beta chains follows, all from one sample in a study of T cell responses to AZD1222 COVID-19 vaccine. TCRdb's table, derived via immunoSEQ multiplex PCR, lists solely in-frame clones and lacks some. The sample includes about 180,000 clones, 80% to 90% seen only once; the top ten take more than 9%. Sequencing was performed on peripheral blood, taken 28 days after the second AZD1222 dose. These receptors all come from an adult who received the AZD1222 COVID-19 vaccine. The CDR3 runs from the conserved cysteine through the conserved F or W. A D gene is named only where the DNA matches it firmly. Part of the rows lack a size; the others show once, few, many or a class for expanded clones.

size,D,J,V,CDR3,DNA
-,-,TRBJ2-7,TRBV15,CATSRPSGGSTYEQYF,TGTGCCACCAGCAGACCATCAGGGGGGAGCACCTACGAGCAGTACTTC
-,-,TRBJ2-1,TRBV5-6,CASSRLNEQFF,TGTGCCAGCAGCCGCCTCAATGAGCAGTTCTTC
few,-,TRBJ1-4,TRBV25-1,CASMGGGEKLFF,TGTGCCAGCATGGGGGGTGGCGAAAAACTGTTTTTT
-,-,TRBJ1-2,TRBV29-1,CSVARQQNRGGYTF,TGCAGCGTTGCCCGGCAACAGAACCGTGGGGGCTACACCTTC
-,-,TRBJ1-2,TRBV6-1,CASSDTQANYGYTF,TGTGCCAGCAGTGACACCCAGGCTAACTATGGCTACACCTTC
-,-,TRBJ1-1,TRBV6-4,CASSETVNTEAFF,TGTGCCAGCAGCGAGACAGTGAACACTGAAGCTTTCTTT
-,-,TRBJ1-1,TRBV3-1/TRBV3-2,CASSQGGDTEAFF,TGTGCCAGCAGCCAGGGAGGGGACACTGAAGCTTTCTTT
-,TRBD2,TRBJ2-1,TRBV7-8,CASSSRLAGDLYNEQFF,TGTGCCAGCAGCTCTCGACTAGCGGGGGACCTATACAATGAGCAGTTCTTC
-,-,TRBJ2-1,TRBV9,CASSVFLAGNEQFF,TGTGCCAGCAGCGTTTTCCTAGCTGGCAATGAGCAGTTCTTC
-,-,TRBJ2-7,TRBV6-2/TRBV6-3,CASRPERFYEQYF,TGTGCCAGCAGGCCTGAACGGTTCTACGAGCAGTACTTC
-,TRBD2,TRBJ2-1,TRBV5-1,CASSLQPGGSSYNEQFF,TGCGCCAGCAGCTTACAGCCCGGGGGGTCGTCCTACAATGAGCAGTTCTTC
once,TRBD1,TRBJ1-6,TRBV15,CATSRSPGTGLPQGNSPLHF,TGTGCCACCAGCAGGAGCCCCGGGACAGGGTTACCTCAGGGGAATTCACCCCTCCACTTT
-,-,TRBJ2-1,TRBV28,CASSVGRPSEQFF,TGTGCCAGCAGTGTTGGACGGCCCAGTGAGCAGTTCTTC
-,-,TRBJ1-2,TRBV19,CASRSDGTYGYTF,TGTGCCAGTAGGTCAGACGGTACCTATGGCTACACCTTC
-,TRBD1,TRBJ1-1,TRBV6-2/TRBV6-3,CASSLGTGNTEAFF,TGTGCCAGCAGCCTCGGGACAGGGAACACTGAAGCTTTCTTT
-,-,TRBJ1-2,TRBV28,CASSFALYGYTF,TGTGCCAGCAGTTTCGCGCTCTATGGCTACACCTTC
-,-,TRBJ1-1,TRBV6-5,CASSYSPGKGTEAFF,TGTGCCAGCAGTTACTCACCAGGGAAGGGCACTGAAGCTTTCTTT
-,TRBD2,TRBJ2-1,TRBV5-4,CASSNPSGGAGNEQFF,TGTGCCAGCAGCAACCCTAGCGGGGGGGCCGGGAATGAGCAGTTCTTC
-,-,TRBJ1-4,TRBV19,CASSSYLGTGNEKLFF,TGTGCCAGTAGTTCGTACCTAGGGACGGGAAATGAAAAACTGTTTTTT
once,TRBD1,TRBJ1-4,TRBV2,CASSVSGTVEKLFF,TGTGCCAGCAGCGTTAGCGGGACAGTAGAAAAACTGTTTTTT
-,-,TRBJ1-2,TRBV9,CASSELSGTSNYGYTF,TGTGCCAGCAGTGAACTTTCGGGGACTTCAAACTATGGCTACACCTTC
-,-,TRBJ1-2,TRBV19,CASSIDPGNYGYTF,TGTGCCAGTAGTATAGATCCGGGTAACTATGGCTACACCTTC
once,-,TRBJ2-2,TRBV19,CASTLRNTGELFF,TGTGCCAGTACCCTAAGAAACACCGGGGAGCTGTTTTTT
-,TRBD1,TRBJ1-3,TRBV7-2,CASSLMPGGYSGNTIYF,TGTGCCAGCAGCTTAATGCCAGGGGGCTACTCTGGAAACACCATATATTTT
-,-,TRBJ2-7,TRBV20-1,CSASRSSPYEQYF,TGCAGTGCTAGTAGATCCAGTCCCTACGAGCAGTACTTC
-,-,TRBJ2-7,TRBV7-9,CASSGRGYEQYF,TGTGCCAGCAGCGGCAGGGGTTACGAGCAGTACTTC
-,-,TRBJ2-5,TRBV14,CASSQLGVTGEETQYF,TGTGCCAGCAGCCAACTCGGAGTAACAGGAGAAGAGACCCAGTACTTC
-,-,TRBJ2-2,TRBV21-1,CASSKGPQDNTGELFF,TGTGCCAGCAGCAAAGGTCCACAGGACAACACCGGGGAGCTGTTTTTT
-,-,TRBJ1-2,TRBV28,CASTPWGKNYGYTF,TGTGCCAGCACCCCCTGGGGGAAAAACTATGGCTACACCTTC
-,TRBD1,TRBJ1-6,TRBV30,CAWSTGGNSPLHF,TGTGCCTGGAGTACAGGGGGTAATTCACCCCTCCACTTT
-,-,TRBJ2-7,TRBV7-9,CASSLTLDVHEQYF,TGTGCCAGCAGCTTAACTTTAGATGTCCACGAGCAGTACTTC
-,-,TRBJ1-2,TRBV27,CASSSPRGGSIYGYTF,TGTGCCAGCAGTTCACCTCGGGGGGGGAGCATCTATGGCTACACCTTC
-,TRBD1,TRBJ1-2,TRBV5-1,CASSPGTGKSYGYTF,TGCGCCAGCAGCCCGGGGACAGGGAAAAGCTATGGCTACACCTTC
-,-,TRBJ1-2,TRBV9,CASSATGNYGYTF,TGTGCCAGCAGCGCCACAGGGAACTATGGCTACACCTTC
-,-,TRBJ2-7,TRBV5-6,CASSWLEGLEQYF,TGTGCCAGCAGCTGGTTGGAGGGACTCGAGCAGTACTTC
-,-,TRBJ1-1,TRBV4-1,CASSQENRATEAFF,TGCGCCAGCAGCCAAGAAAACCGGGCCACTGAAGCTTTCTTT
-,-,TRBJ1-6,TRBV2,CASRSSQVLNSPLHF,TGTGCCAGCAGATCCTCACAGGTGTTGAATTCACCCCTCCACTTT
-,-,TRBJ2-2,TRBV24-1,CATESRGSDTGELFF,TGTGCCACCGAAAGCAGGGGCTCGGACACCGGGGAGCTGTTTTTT
-,-,TRBJ2-5,TRBV30,CAWRWGIQETQYF,TGTGCCTGGAGGTGGGGGATTCAAGAGACCCAGTACTTC
few,-,TRBJ1-4,TRBV30,CAWSPRYGESNEKLFF,TGTGCCTGGAGCCCGAGGTACGGGGAATCTAATGAAAAACTGTTTTTT
-,TRBD1,TRBJ1-4,TRBV25-1,CASNQGATNEKLFF,TGTGCCAGCAACCAGGGGGCAACTAATGAAAAACTGTTTTTT
-,-,TRBJ2-6,TRBV19,CASDRSGANVLTF,TGTGCCAGTGATCGCTCTGGGGCCAACGTCCTGACTTTC
-,TRBD2,TRBJ2-1,TRBV6-1,CASSEASGGANEQFF,TGTGCCAGCAGTGAAGCGAGCGGGGGGGCCAATGAGCAGTTCTTC
-,-,TRBJ2-1,TRBV4-2,CASSQVNRNEQFF,TGTGCCAGCAGCCAAGTTAATCGAAATGAGCAGTTCTTC
-,-,TRBJ1-5,TRBV10-1,CASTVSSNQPQHF,TGCGCCAGCACCGTAAGTAGCAATCAGCCCCAGCATTTT
-,-,TRBJ2-7,TRBV7-2,CASSLGATRHEQYF,TGTGCCAGCAGCTTAGGAGCTACGAGGCACGAGCAGTACTTC
-,TRBD2,TRBJ2-7,TRBV6-4,CASSVPTGTSGELGLYEQYF,TGTGCCAGCAGTGTCCCCACCGGGACTAGCGGGGAGCTTGGGCTCTACGAGCAGTACTTC
-,-,TRBJ2-1,TRBV19,CASSLGPNNEQFF,TGTGCCAGTAGTCTAGGCCCTAACAATGAGCAGTTCTTC
-,TRBD2,TRBJ2-3,TRBV5-1,CASSLGGGTDTQYF,TGCGCCAGCAGCTTGGGCGGGGGGACAGATACGCAGTATTTT
-,TRBD2,TRBJ2-7,TRBV6-2/TRBV6-3,CASSFLPGLPIYEQYF,TGTGCCAGCAGTTTTCTCCCGGGACTACCAATCTACGAGCAGTACTTC
-,-,TRBJ1-4,TRBV5-1,CASSLGRNLQGGNEKLFF,TGCGCCAGCAGCTTGGGTCGAAATCTCCAGGGAGGGAATGAAAAACTGTTTTTT
-,TRBD1,TRBJ2-1,TRBV7-8,CASSSPLAPGQELVNEQFF,TGTGCCAGCAGCTCCCCCCTTGCTCCGGGACAGGAGTTAGTGAATGAGCAGTTCTTC
once,TRBD1,TRBJ2-5,TRBV4-2,CASSPSETGTGETQYF,TGTGCCAGCAGCCCCTCGGAGACAGGGACGGGAGAGACCCAGTACTTC
-,TRBD1,TRBJ1-4,TRBV5-5,CASRDRGQDEKLFF,TGTGCCAGCAGGGACAGGGGCCAGGATGAAAAACTGTTTTTT
-,-,TRBJ1-3,TRBV5-1,CASSQTSSSGNTIYF,TGCGCCAGCAGCCAGACATCGAGCTCTGGAAACACCATATATTTT